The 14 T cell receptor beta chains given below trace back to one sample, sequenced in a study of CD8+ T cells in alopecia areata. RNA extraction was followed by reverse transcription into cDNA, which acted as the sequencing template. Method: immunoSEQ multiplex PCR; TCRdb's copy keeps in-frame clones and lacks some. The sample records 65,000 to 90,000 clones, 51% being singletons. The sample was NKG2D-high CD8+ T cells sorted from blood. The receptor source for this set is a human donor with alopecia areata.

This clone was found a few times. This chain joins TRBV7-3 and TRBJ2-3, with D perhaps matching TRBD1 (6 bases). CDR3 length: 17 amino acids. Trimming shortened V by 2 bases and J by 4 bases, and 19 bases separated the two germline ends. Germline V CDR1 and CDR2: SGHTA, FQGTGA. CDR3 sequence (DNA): TGTGCCAGCAGCTTAGGGGGCGGAAGCCCGGCGGCAGATACGCAGTATTTT. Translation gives CASSLGGGSPAADTQYF.

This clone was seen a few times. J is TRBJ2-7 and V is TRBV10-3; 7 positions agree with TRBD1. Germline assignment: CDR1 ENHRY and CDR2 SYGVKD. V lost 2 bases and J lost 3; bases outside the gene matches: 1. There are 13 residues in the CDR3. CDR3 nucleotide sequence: TGTGCCATCAGTGAGCGGGACAGCTACGAGCAGTACTTC. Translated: CAISERDSYEQYF.

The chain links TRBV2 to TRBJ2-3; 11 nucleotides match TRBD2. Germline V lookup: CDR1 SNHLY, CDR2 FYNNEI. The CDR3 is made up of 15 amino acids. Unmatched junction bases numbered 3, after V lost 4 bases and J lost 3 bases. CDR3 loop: CASSAWTSGTDTQYF. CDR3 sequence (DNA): TGTGCCAGCAGTGCATGGACTAGCGGGACAGATACGCAGTATTTT.

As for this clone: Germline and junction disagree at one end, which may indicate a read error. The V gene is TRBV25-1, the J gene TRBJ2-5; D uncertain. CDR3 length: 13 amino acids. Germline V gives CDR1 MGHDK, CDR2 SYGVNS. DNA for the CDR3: TGTGCCAGCAGTGAAGAGTACCAAGAGGCCCAGTACTTC. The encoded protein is CASSEEYQEAQYF.

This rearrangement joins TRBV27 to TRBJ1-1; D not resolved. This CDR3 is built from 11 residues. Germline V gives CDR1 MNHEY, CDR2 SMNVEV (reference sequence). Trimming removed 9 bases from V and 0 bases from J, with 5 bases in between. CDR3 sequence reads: CASFMNTEAFF. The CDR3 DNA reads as TGTGCCAGTTTCATGAACACTGAAGCTTTCTTT.

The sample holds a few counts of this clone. The CDR3: CSPTGGTNEQFF. CDR3 in DNA: TGCAGCCCCACGGGGGGTACCAATGAGCAGTTCTTC. The rearrangement uses TRBV29-1 and TRBJ2-1; 7 bases are shared with TRBD2. The CDR3 totals 12 residues. The V gene's germline CDR1 is SQVTM and CDR2 ANQGSEA. Germline trimming cut 8 bases from V and 6 bases from J; bases unmatched to any gene: 7.

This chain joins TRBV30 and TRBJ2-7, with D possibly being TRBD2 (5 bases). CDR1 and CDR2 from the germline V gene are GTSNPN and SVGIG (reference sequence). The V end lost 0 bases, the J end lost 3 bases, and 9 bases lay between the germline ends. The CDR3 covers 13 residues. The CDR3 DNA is TGTGCCTGGAGTGTGGATCGGGGCTACGAGCAGTACTTC. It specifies CAWSVDRGYEQYF.

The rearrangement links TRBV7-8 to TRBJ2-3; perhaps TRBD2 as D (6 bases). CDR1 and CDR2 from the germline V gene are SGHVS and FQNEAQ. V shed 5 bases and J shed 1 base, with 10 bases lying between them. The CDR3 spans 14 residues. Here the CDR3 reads CASSRLGGTDTQYF. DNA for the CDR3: TGTGCCAGCAGCCGACTAGGGGGCACAGATACGCAGTATTTT.

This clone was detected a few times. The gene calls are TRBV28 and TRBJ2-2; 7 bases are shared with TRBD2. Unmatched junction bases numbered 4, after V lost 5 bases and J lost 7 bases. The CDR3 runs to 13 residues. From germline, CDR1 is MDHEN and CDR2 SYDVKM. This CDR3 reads CASSGRVNGELFF. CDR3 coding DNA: TGTGCCAGCAGTGGGAGGGTGAACGGGGAGCTGTTTTTT.

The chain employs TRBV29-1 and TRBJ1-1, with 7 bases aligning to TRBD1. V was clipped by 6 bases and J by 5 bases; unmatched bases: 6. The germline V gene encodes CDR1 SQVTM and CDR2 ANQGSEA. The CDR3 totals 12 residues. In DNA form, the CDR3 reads TGCAGCGTCCTGACAGGGTCTACTGAAGCTTTCTTT. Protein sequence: CSVLTGSTEAFF.

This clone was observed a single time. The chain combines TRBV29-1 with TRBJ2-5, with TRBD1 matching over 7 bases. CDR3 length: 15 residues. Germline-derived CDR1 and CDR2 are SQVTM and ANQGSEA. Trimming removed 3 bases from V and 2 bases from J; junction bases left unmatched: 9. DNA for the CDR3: TGCAGCGTTGAGTTGTGGGACAGAAGTCAAGAGACCCAGTACTTC. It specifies CSVELWDRSQETQYF.

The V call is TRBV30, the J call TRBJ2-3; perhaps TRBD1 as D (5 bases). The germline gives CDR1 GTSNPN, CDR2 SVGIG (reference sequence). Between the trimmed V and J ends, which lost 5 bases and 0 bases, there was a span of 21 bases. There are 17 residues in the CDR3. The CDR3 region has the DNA TGTGCCTGGTGGGGCCTCCGAACAAGTCCGAGCACAGATACGCAGTATTTT. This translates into CAWWGLRTSPSTDTQYF. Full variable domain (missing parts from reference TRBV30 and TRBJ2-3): SQTIHQWPATLVQPVGSPLSLECTVEGTSNPNLYWYRQAAGRGLQLLFYSVGIGQISSEVPQNLSASRPQDRQFILSSKKLLLSDSGFYLCAWWGLRTSPSTDTQYFGPGTRLTVL.

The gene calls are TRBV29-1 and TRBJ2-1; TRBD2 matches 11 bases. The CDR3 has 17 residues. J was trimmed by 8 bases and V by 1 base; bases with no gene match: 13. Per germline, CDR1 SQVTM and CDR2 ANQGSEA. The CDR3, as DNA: TGCAGCGTTGAAGGAGGACTAGCGGGCGCTGGCTTGTATGAGCAGTTCTTC. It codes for CSVEGGLAGAGLYEQFF.

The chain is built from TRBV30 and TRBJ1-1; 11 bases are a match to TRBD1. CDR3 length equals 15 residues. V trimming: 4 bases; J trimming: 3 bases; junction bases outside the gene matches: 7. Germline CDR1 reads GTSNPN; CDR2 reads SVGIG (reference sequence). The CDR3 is CAWTPGTGGDTEAFF. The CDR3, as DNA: TGTGCCTGGACCCCAGGGACAGGGGGGGACACTGAAGCTTTCTTT.